Listed below are T cell receptor beta chains from one sample, sequenced in a study of CXCR3-negative and CXCR3-positive naive CD8 T cells. TCRdb re-called the 5' RACE reads and catalogs CDR3 proteins one per entry, DNA excluded. The sample's table shows fewer than 55,000 distinct CDR3 sequences. Sample: naive CXCR3- CD8+ T cells from blood. The receptors stem from a human donor in good health. Some clones in this sample may be carry-over from other donors' samples. The CDR3 runs from the conserved cysteine through the conserved F or W.

cdr3_length j_call v_call cdr3_aa
15 TRBJ2-2 TRBV4-3 CASSQGGRDTGELFF
15 TRBJ2-3 TRBV27 CASSPLKGTGDTQYF
18 TRBJ2-7 TRBV5-1 CASSSSGLLKLSGYEQYF
15 TRBJ2-2 TRBV4-3 CASSQDFGNTGELFF
14 TRBJ1-5 TRBV28 CASSLWTSNQPQHF
13 TRBJ2-3 TRBV12-3/TRBV12-4 CASSTGSHLAQYF
14 TRBJ1-5 TRBV14 CASSQAGVNQPQHF
15 TRBJ2-3 TRBV10-3 CAISDQGASTDTQYF
15 TRBJ2-1 TRBV30 CAWIQGQGALNEQFF
13 TRBJ2-1 TRBV12-3/TRBV12-4 CASLTGTDNEQFF
14 TRBJ2-5 TRBV4-1 CASSRGTNQETQYF
14 TRBJ1-1 TRBV5-1 CASSWGTSYTEAFF
15 TRBJ2-7 TRBV20-1 CSARELAGGTYEQYF
15 TRBJ2-5 TRBV7-9 CASSLPAGPQETQYF
18 TRBJ2-7 TRBV6-2/TRBV6-3 CASSYSNPSGTPPDEQYF
13 TRBJ2-1 TRBV11-2 CASSRDRGHEQFF
13 TRBJ1-5 TRBV5-1 CASSLAGRGPQHF
13 TRBJ2-1 TRBV5-6 CASSLAARGEQFF
15 TRBJ2-2 TRBV7-6 CASSFSGDYTGELFF
13 TRBJ2-7 TRBV29-1 CSGAEGLSYEQYF
15 TRBJ2-7 TRBV20-1 CSARVIGGVAYEQYF
15 TRBJ2-1 TRBV29-1 CSVVEREGSYNEQFF
11 TRBJ1-2 TRBV28 CASTPGEGYTF
14 TRBJ1-6 TRBV7-8 CASSPESSLRSLHF
14 TRBJ2-7 TRBV10-3 CAISGQGSSYEQYF
14 TRBJ2-5 TRBV23-1 CASSRQGYKETQYF
17 TRBJ2-1 TRBV18 CASSPGQVDAVYNEQFF
17 TRBJ1-1 TRBV25-1 CASSEYYPDGGDTEAFF